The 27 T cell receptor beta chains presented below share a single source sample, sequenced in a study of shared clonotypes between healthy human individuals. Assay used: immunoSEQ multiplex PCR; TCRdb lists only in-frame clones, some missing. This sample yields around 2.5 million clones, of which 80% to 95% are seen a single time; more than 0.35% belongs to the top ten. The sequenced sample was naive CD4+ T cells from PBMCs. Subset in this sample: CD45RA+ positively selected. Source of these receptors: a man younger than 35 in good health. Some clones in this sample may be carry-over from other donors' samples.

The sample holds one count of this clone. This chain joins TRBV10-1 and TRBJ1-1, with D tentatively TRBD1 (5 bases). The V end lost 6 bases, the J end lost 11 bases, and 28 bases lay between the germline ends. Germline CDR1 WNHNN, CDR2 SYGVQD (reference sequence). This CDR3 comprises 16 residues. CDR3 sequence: CASRKRQKGTSRRAFF. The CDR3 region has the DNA TGCGCCAGCAGGAAACGACAGAAAGGGACTTCCCGGCGGGCTTTCTTT.

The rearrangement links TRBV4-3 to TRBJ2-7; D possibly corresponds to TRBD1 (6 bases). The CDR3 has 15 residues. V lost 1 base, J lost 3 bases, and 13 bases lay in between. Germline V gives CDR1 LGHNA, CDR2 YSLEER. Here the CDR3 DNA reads TGCGCCAGCAGCCAAGGAAAACAGGGATACTACGAGCAGTACTTC. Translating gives CASSQGKQGYYEQYF.

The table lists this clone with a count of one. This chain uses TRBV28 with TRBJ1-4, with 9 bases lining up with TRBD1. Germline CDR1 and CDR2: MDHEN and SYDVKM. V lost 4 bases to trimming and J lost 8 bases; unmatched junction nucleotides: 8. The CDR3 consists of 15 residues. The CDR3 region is CASSYPGQGYEKLFF. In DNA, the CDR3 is TGTGCCAGCAGTTACCCGGGACAGGGCTACGAAAAACTGTTTTTT.

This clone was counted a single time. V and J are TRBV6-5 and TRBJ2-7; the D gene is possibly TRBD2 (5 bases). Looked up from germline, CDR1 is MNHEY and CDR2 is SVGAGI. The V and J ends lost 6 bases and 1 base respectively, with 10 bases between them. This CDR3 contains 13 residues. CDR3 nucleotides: TGTGCCAGCAGAGACGGGGTTTCCTACGAGCAGTACTTC. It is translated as CASRDGVSYEQYF.

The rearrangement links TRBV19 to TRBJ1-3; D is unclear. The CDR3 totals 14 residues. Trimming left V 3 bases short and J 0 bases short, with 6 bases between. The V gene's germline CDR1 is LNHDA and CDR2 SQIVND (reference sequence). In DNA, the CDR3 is TGTGCCAGTAGTATCTCCGGCTCTGGAAACACCATATATTTT. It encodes CASSISGSGNTIYF.

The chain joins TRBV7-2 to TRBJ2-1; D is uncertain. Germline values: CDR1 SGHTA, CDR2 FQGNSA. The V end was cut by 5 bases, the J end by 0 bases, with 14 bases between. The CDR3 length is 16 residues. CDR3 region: CASSIGATSSYNEQFF. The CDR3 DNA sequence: TGTGCCAGCAGCATAGGAGCGACCAGCTCCTACAATGAGCAGTTCTTC.

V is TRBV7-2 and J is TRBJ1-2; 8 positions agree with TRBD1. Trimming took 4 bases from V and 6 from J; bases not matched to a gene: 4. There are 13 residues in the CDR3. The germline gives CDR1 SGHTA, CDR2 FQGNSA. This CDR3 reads CASSSTGADGYTF. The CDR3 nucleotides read TGTGCCAGCAGCTCGACAGGGGCAGATGGCTACACCTTC.

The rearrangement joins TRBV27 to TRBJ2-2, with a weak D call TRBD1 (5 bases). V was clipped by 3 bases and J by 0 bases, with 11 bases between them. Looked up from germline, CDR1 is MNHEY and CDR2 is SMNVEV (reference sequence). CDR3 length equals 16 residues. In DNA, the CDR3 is TGTGCCAGCAGTTTGTTGGACACCGCGAACACCGGGGAGCTGTTTTTT. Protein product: CASSLLDTANTGELFF.

CDR3 DNA: TGTGCCAGCAGTGACCAAAGTGTTATGAATTCACCCCTCCACTTT. Its protein is CASSDQSVMNSPLHF. The J gene is TRBJ1-6, the V gene TRBV6-6; no reliable D call. Germline CDR1 and CDR2: MNHNY and SVGAGI (reference sequence). Trimming pared 5 bases from V and 7 bases from J, leaving 15 bases between. CDR3 length equals 15 residues.

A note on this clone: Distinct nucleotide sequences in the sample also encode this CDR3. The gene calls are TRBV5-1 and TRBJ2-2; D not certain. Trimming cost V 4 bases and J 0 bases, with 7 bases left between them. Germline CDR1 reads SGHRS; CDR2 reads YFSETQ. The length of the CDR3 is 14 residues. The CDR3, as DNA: TGCGCCAGCAGCCAAGACCCGAACACCGGGGAGCTGTTTTTT. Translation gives CASSQDPNTGELFF.

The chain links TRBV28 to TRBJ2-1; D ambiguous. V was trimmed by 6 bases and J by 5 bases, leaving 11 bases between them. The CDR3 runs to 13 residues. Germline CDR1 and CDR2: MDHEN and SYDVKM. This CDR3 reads CASRRNTHNEQFF. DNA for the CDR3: TGTGCCAGCAGACGTAACACCCACAATGAGCAGTTCTTC.

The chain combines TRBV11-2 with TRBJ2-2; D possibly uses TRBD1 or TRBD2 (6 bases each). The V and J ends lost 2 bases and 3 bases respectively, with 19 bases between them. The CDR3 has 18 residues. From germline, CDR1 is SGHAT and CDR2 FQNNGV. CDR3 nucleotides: TGTGCCAGCAGCTTAAGTTTTTGGCAGGGGAGGTACACCGGGGAGCTGTTTTTT. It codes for CASSLSFWQGRYTGELFF.

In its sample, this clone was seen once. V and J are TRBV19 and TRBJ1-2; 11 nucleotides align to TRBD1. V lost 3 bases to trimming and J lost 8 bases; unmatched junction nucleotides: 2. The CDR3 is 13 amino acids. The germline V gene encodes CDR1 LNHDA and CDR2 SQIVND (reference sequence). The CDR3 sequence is CASSMDRGLGYTF. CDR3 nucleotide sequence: TGTGCCAGTAGTATGGACAGGGGGCTAGGCTACACCTTC.

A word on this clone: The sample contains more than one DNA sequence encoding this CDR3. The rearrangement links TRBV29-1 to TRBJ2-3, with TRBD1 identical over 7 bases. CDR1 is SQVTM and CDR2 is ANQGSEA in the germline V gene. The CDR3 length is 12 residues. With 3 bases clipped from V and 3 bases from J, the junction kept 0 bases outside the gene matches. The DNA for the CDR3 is TGCAGCGTTGACAGGGGGACAGATACGCAGTATTTT. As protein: CSVDRGTDTQYF.

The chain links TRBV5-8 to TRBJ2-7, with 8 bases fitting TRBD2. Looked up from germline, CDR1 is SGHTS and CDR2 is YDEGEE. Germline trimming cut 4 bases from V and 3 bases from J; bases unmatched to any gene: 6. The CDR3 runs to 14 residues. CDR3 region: CASSVGLGVYEQYF. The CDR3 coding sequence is TGTGCCAGCAGCGTGGGACTAGGGGTCTACGAGCAGTACTTC. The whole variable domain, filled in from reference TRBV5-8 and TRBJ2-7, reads EAGVTQSPTHLIKTRGQQATLRCSPISGHTSVYWYQQALGLGLQFLLWYDEGEERNRGNFPPRFSGRQFPNYSSELNVNALELEDSALYLCASSVGLGVYEQYFGPGTRLTVT.

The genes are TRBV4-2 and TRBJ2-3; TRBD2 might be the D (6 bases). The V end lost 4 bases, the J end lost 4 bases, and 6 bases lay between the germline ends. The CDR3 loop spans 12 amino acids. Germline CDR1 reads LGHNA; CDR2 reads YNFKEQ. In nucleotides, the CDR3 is TGTGCCAGCAGCCCGGGGGCAGATACGCAGTATTTT. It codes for CASSPGADTQYF.

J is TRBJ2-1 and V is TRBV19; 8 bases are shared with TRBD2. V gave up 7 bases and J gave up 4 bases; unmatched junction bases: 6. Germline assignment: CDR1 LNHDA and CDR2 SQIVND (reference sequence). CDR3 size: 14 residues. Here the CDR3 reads CASKRGPYYNEQFF. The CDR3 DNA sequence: TGTGCCAGTAAGCGGGGGCCCTATTACAATGAGCAGTTCTTC.

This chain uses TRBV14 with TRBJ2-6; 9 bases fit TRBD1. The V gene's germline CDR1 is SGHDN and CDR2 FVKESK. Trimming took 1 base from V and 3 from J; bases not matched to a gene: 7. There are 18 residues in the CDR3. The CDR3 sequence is CASSQGVQGAFGANVLTF. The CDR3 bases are TGTGCCAGCAGCCAAGGGGTACAGGGGGCATTTGGGGCCAACGTCCTGACTTTC. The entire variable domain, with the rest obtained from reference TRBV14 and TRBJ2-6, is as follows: EAGVTQFPSHSVIEKGQTVTLRCDPISGHDNLYWYRRVMGKEIKFLLHFVKESKQDESGMPNNRFLAERTGGTYSTLKVQPAELEDSGVYFCASSQGVQGAFGANVLTFGAGSRLTVL.

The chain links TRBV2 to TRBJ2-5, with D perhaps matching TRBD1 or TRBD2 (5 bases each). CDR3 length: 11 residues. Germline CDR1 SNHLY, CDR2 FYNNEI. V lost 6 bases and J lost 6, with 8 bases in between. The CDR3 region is CASRGVKTQYF. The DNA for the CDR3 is TGTGCCAGCAGGGGGGTGAAGACCCAGTACTTC. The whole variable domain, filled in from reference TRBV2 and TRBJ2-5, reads EPEVTQTPSHQVTQMGQEVILRCVPISNHLYFYWYRQILGQKVEFLVSFYNNEISEKSEIFDDQFSVERPDGSNFTLKIRSTKLEDSAMYFCASRGVKTQYFGPGTRLLVL.

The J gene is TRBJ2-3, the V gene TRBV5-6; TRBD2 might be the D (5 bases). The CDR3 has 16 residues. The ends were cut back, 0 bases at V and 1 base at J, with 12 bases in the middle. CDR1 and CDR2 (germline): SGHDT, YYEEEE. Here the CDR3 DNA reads TGTGCCAGCAGCTTGGCGGTAGCGAGACGCACAGATACGCAGTATTTT. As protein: CASSLAVARRTDTQYF.

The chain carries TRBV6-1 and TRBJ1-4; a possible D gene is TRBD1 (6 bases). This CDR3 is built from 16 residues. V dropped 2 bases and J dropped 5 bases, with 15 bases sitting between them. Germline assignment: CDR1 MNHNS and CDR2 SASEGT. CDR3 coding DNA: TGTGCCAGCAGTGAACTAACAGGGCTCCCAAATGAAAAACTGTTTTTT. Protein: CASSELTGLPNEKLFF.

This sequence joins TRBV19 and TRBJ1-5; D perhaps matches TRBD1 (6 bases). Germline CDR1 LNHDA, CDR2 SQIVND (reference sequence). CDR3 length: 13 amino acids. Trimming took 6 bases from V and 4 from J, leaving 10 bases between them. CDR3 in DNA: TGTGCCAGTAGCAGGGGAACAAATCAGCCCCAGCATTTT. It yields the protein CASSRGTNQPQHF.

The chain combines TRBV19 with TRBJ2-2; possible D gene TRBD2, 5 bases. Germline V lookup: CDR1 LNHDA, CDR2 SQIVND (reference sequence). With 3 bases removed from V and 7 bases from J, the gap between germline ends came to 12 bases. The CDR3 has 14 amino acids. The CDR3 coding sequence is TGTGCCAGTAGTATTGTACCACGGGGCGGGGAGCTGTTTTTT. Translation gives CASSIVPRGGELFF.

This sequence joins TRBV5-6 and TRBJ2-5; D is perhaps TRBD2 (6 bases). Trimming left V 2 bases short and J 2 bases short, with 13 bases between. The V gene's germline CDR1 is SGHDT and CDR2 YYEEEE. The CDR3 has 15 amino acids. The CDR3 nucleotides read TGTGCCAGCAGCTTCGGGGTAGCGGAACAAGAGACCCAGTACTTC. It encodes CASSFGVAEQETQYF.

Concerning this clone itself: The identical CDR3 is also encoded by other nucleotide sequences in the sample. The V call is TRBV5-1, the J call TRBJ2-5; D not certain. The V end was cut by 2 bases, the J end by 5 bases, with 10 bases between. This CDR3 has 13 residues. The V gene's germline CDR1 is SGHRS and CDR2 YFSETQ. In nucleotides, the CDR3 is TGCGCCAGCAGCTTTTTCGGTTCTGAGACCCAGTACTTC. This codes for CASSFFGSETQYF.

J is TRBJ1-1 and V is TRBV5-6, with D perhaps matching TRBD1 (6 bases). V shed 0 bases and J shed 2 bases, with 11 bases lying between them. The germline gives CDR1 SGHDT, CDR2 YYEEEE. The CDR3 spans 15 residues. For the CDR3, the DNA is TGTGCCAGCAGCTTGGGTTGGGGGGCCAACACTGAAGCTTTCTTT. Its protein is CASSLGWGANTEAFF.

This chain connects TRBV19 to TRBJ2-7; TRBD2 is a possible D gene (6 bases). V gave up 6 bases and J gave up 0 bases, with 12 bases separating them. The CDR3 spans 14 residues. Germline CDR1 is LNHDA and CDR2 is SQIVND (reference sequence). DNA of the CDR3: TGTGCCAGTAGGATTCGGGGGAGCTCCTACGAGCAGTACTTC. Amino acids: CASRIRGSSYEQYF. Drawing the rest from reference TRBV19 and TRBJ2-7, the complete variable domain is DGGITQSPKYLFRKEGQNVTLSCEQNLNHDAMYWYRQDPGQGLRLIYYSQIVNDFQKGDIAEGYSVSREKKESFPLTVTSAQKNPTAFYLCASRIRGSSYEQYFGPGTRLTVT.